This record concerns one T cell receptor beta chain sequence. This sample was taken from a study of tumor-infiltrating lymphocytes in oesophageal squamous cell carcinoma. TCRdb itself ran the PCR reads through MiXCR, one entry per CDR3 protein. The data contain some 22,000 distinct CDR3 sequences, 36% of them singletons. The sequence was obtained from a male donor with esophageal squamous cell carcinoma. Input material: esophageal tumor tissue.

The CDR3 is CASSLQGAKRGTQYF. In DNA, the CDR3 is TGTGCCAGCAGCCTACAGGGGGCAAAGCGAGGTACGCAGTATTTT. V usage is TRBV7-4 and J usage is TRBJ2-3; TRBD1 agrees at 9 bases. V trimming: 5 bases; J trimming: 8 bases; junction bases outside the gene matches: 11. Germline CDR1 reads SGHVT; CDR2 reads SQSDAQ. The CDR3 spans 15 residues.